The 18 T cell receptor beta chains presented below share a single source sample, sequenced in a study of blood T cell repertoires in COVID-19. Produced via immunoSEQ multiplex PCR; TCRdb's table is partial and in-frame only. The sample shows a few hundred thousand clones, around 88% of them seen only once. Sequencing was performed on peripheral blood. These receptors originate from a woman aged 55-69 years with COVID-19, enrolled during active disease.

The CDR3: CASSLDRERKKLFF. DNA for the CDR3: TGTGCCAGCAGCTTGGACAGGGAGAGGAAAAAACTGTTTTTT. The V and J genes are TRBV5-5 and TRBJ1-4; tentatively, D is TRBD1 (6 bases). Between the trimmed V and J ends, which lost 0 bases and 9 bases, there was a span of 12 bases. In germline, CDR1 is SGHKS, CDR2 YYEKEE (reference sequence). The CDR3 covers 14 residues. Full variable domain (missing parts from reference TRBV5-5 and TRBJ1-4): DAGVTQSPTHLIKTRGQQVTLRCSPISGHKSVSWYQQVLGQGPQFIFQYYEKEERGRGNFPDRFSARQFPNYSSELNVNALLLGDSALYLCASSLDRERKKLFFGSGTQLSVL.

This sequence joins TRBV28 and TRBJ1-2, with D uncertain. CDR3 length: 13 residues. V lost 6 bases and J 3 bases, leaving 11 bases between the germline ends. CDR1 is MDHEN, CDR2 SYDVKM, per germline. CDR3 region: CASSGLADYGYTF. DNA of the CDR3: TGTGCCAGCAGCGGGTTAGCAGACTATGGCTACACCTTC.

The CDR3, as DNA: TGCAGCGTCTACCCGTGGGGCAAATCGAACACTGAAGCTTTCTTT. It specifies CSVYPWGKSNTEAFF. J is TRBJ1-1 and V is TRBV29-1; possibly TRBD1 for D (5 bases). The CDR3 totals 15 residues. CDR1 is SQVTM, CDR2 ANQGSEA, per germline. The ends were cut back, 6 bases at V and 1 base at J, with 18 bases in the middle. The complete variable domain, with remaining parts taken from reference TRBV29-1 and TRBJ1-1, reads SAVISQKPSRDICQRGTSLTIQCQVDSQVTMMFWYRQQPGQSLTLIATANQGSEATYESGFVIDKFPISRPNLTFSTLTVSNMSPEDSSIYLCSVYPWGKSNTEAFFGQGTRLTVV.

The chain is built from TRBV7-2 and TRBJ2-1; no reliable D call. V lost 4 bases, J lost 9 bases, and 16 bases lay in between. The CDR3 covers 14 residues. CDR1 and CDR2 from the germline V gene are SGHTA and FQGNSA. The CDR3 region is CASSSTLLGGEQFF. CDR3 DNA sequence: TGTGCCAGCAGCTCGACCCTCCTAGGTGGTGAGCAGTTCTTC.

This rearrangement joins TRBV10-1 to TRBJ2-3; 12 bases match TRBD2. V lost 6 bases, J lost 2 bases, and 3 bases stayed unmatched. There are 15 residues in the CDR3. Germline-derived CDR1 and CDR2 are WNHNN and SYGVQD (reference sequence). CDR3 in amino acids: CASSGLAGFTDTQYF. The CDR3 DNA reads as TGCGCCAGCAGCGGACTAGCGGGGTTCACAGATACGCAGTATTTT.

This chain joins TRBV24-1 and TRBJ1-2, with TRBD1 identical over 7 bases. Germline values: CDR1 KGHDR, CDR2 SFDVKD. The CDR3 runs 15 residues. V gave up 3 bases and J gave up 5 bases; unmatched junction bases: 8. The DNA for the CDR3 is TGTGCCACCAGTGATCACCGGGACAGATATTATGGCTACACCTTC. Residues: CATSDHRDRYYGYTF.

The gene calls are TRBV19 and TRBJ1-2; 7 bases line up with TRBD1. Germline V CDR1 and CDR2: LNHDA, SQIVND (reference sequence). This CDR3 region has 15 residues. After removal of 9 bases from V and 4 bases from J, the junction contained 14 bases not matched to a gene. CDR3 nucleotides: TGTGCCAGAGTCGGACAGGACAGAAACTCCTATGGCTACACCTTC. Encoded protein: CARVGQDRNSYGYTF.

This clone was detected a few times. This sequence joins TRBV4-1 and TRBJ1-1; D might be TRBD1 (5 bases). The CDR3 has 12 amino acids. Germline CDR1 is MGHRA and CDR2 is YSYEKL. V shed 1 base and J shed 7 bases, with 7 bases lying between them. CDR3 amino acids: CASSQAGFEAFF. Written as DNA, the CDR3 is TGCGCCAGCAGCCAAGCAGGGTTTGAAGCTTTCTTT.

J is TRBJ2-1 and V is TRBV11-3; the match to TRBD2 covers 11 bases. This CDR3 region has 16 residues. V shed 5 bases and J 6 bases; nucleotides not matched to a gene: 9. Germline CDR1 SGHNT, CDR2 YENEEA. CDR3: CASSLRGTSGINEQFF. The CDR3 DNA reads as TGTGCCAGCAGCCTACGCGGGACTAGCGGAATCAATGAGCAGTTCTTC.

The CDR3 sequence: CASSYSSGHGNTIYF. The DNA of the CDR3 is TGTGCCAGCAGTTACTCATCTGGCCATGGAAACACCATATATTTT. The V and J genes are TRBV6-6 and TRBJ1-3; D call uncertain. CDR3 length equals 15 residues. Looked up from germline, CDR1 is MNHNY and CDR2 is SVGAGI (reference sequence). V shed 0 bases and J shed 3 bases, with 9 bases lying between them.

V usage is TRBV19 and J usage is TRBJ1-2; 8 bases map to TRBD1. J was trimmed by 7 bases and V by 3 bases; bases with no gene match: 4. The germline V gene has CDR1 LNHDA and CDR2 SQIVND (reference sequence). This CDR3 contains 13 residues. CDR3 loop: CASSIQGATGYTF. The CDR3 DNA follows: TGTGCCAGTAGTATTCAGGGGGCGACTGGCTACACCTTC.

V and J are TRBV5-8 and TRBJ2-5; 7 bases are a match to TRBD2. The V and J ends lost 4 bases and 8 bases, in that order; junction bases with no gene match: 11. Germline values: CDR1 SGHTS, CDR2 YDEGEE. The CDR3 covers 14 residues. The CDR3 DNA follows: TGTGCCAGCAGCCGCTGGGAGGGAGGGCCAACCCAGTACTTC. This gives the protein CASSRWEGGPTQYF.

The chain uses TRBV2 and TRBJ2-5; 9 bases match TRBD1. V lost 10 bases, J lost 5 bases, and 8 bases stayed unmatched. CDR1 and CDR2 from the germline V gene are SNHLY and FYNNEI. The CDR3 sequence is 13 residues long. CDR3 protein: CATMTGGQETQYF. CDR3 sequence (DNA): TGTGCCACTATGACAGGGGGTCAGGAGACCCAGTACTTC.

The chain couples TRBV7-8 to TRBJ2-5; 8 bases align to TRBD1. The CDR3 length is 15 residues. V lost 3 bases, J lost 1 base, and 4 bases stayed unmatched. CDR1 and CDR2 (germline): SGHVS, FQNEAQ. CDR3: CASSLWDRPQETQYF. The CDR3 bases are TGTGCCAGCAGCTTGTGGGACAGGCCCCAAGAGACCCAGTACTTC. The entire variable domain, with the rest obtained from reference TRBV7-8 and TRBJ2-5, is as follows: GAGVSQSPRYKVAKRGQDVALRCDPISGHVSLFWYQQALGQGPEFLTYFQNEAQLDKSGLPSDRFFAERPEGSVSTLKIQRTQQEDSAVYLCASSLWDRPQETQYFGPGTRLLVL.

CDR3 in DNA: TGTGCCAGCAGCTTAGTACAGAGCACCAAAGAAGCTTTCTTT. This sequence encodes CASSLVQSTKEAFF. The J gene is TRBJ1-1, the V gene TRBV7-2; D is unclear. The germline CDR1 and CDR2 sequences are SGHTA and FQGNSA. Trimming shortened V by 1 base and J by 8 bases, and 14 bases separated the two germline ends. This CDR3 is built from 14 residues.

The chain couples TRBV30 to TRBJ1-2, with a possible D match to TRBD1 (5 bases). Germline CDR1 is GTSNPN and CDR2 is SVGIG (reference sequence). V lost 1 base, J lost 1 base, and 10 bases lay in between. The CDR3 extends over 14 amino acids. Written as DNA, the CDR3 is TGTGCCTGGAGTGGACAGAGTAATAACTATGGCTACACCTTC. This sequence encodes CAWSGQSNNYGYTF.

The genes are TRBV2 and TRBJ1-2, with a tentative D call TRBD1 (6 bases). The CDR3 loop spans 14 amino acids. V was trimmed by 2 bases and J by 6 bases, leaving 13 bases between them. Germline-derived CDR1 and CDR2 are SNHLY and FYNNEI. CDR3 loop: CASSERRGSDGYTF. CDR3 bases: TGTGCCAGCAGTGAAAGAAGGGGGTCGGATGGCTACACCTTC.

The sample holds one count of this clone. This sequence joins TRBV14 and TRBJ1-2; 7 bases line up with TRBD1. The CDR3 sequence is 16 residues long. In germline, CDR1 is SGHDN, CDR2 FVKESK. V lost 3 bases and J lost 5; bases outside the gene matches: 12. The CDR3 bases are TGTGCCAGCAGCCACACCGGTAGGGGGCTTTGGTATGGCTACACCTTC. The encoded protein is CASSHTGRGLWYGYTF.